This section outlines one T cell receptor beta chain sequence together with its context. Its antigen remains unidentified. Nothing much larger sits one base from this clone, and base qualities are not available. The CDR3 runs 14 amino acids, cysteine and phenylalanine included. Of all the DNA, just the CDR3 is kept, 42 bases in frame from base 1. For this chain, trimming is 5 bases at the V end and 7 bases at the J end, and the number of junction bases without a gene match is 6. Reading the germline V gene gives CDR1 SGHDT and CDR2 YYEEEE. The treatment or condition label of this sample denotes: randomized to nivolumab then ipilimumab (arm A) or the reverse (arm B). None of the trial patients had been given prior DNA-damaging chemotherapy. A FACS Aria II flow cytometer was used to sort live CD3+CD8+ cells that were negative for CD19 and CD56 from thawed PBMCs. CheckMate 064, a randomized, open-label phase II trial of sequential checkpoint blockade, was the source of the samples, all of which came from patients with melanoma. Leukapheresis was used to collect peripheral blood mononuclear cells, which were then purified with Ficoll-Paque and frozen in human serum with around 10% DMSO. Purity of sorted blood CD3+CD8+ cells was verified at >95% immediately after sorting, followed by DNA extraction.

This entry comes from a study of sequential checkpoint blockade in melanoma (dated 2019 in TCRdb). Concerning the study at large: Patients were assigned by 1:1 randomization to either first-line nivolumab followed by ipilimumab (arm A) or ipilimumab followed by nivolumab (arm B). Both trial sequences were followed by maintenance nivolumab. The investigation overall reported the following: The model for predicting response that combines TCR metrics with mutation burden needs to be validated in larger, independent patient cohorts.

The immunoSEQ Assay was used to immunosequence TCRbeta CDR3 regions from genomic DNA. Genomic DNA was amplified by bias-controlled multiplex PCR before high-throughput sequencing. The original methods were these. To quantify the absolute abundance of each unique TCRbeta CDR3 region, the sequences were collapsed and filtered. Clonality, defined as 1 minus Pielou's evenness, was calculated using only productive rearrangements. Clones with significantly greater frequencies in on-treatment versus baseline samples were identified using a previously published method. This immuneACCESS table, as held by TCRdb, lists in-frame sequences with V and J called but not all clones. Of the missing ones, under half trace to an unresolved V gene in checked studies; the others have no known cause. D and trimming were read from the DNA, whereas the V and J calls and clone size are those reported in that table. The sample profile shows about 20,000 clones; approximately 79% of them were found once. Roughly 30% of the sample comes from the top ten.

The receptor was isolated from a human donor with melanoma. The chain uses TRBV5-6 and TRBJ1-4, and TRBD1 matches 9 of the central bases. Specimen: CD8+ T cells sorted from blood (inferred from file names), collected from a patient given nivolumab and ipilimumab in sequence. CDR3 region: CASRPTGGAEKLFF. The base sequence is TGTGCCAGCAGACCGACAGGGGGGGCTGAAAAACTGTTTTTT.